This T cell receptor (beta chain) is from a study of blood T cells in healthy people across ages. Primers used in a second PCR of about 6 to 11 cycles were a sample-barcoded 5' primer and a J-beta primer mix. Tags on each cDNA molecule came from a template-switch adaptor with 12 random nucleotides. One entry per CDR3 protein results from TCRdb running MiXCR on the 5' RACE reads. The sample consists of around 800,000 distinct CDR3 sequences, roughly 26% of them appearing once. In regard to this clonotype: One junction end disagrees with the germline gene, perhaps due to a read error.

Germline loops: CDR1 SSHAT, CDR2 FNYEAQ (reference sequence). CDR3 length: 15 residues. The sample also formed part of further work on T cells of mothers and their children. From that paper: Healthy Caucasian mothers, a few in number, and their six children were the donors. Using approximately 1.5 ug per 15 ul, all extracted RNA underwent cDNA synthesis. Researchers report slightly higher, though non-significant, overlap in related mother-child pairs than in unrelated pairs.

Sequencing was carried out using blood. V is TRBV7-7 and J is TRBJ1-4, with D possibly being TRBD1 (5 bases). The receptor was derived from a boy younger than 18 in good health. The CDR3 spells CASSLSTGAAEKLFF. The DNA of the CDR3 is TGTGCTAGCAGCCTCTCGACCGGGGCCGCCGAAAAACTGTTTTTT.